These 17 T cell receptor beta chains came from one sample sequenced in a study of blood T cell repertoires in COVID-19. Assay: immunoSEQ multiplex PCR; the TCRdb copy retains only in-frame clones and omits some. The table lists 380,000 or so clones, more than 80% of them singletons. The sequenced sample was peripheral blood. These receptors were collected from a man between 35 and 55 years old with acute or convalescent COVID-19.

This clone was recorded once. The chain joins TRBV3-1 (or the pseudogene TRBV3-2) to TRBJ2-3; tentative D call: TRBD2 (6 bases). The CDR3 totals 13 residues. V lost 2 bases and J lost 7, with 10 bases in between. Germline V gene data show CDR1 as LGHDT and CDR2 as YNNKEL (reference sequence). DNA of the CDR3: TGTGCCAGCAGCCAAAACCGGGACTATACGCAGTATTTT. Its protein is CASSQNRDYTQYF.

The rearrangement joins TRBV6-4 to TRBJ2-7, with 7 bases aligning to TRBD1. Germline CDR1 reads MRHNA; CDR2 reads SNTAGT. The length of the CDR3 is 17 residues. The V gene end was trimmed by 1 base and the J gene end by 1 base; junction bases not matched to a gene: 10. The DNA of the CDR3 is TGTGCCAGCAGTGACTTAAAACAGGGGCCTCTTTCCTACGAGCAGTACTTC. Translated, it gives CASSDLKQGPLSYEQYF.

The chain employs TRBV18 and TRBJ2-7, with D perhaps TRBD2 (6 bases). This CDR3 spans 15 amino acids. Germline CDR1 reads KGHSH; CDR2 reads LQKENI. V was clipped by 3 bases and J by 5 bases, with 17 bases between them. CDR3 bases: TGTGCCAGCTCACCGCCGAGAGGGCCGGGGGACGAGCAGTACTTC. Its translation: CASSPPRGPGDEQYF.

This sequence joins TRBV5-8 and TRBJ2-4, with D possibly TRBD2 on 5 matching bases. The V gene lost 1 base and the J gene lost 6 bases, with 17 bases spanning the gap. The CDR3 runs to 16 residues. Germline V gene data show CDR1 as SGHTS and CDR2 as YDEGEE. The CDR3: CASSLLTEVGVNIQYF. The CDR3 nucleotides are TGTGCCAGCAGCTTGTTAACGGAGGTCGGGGTAAACATTCAGTACTTC.

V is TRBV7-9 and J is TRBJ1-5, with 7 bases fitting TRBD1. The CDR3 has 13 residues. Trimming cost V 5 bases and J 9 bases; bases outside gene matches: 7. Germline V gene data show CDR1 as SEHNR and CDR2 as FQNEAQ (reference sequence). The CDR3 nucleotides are TGTGCCAGCAGCCCCAGGGGGTCGGGGCCCCAGCATTTT. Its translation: CASSPRGSGPQHF.

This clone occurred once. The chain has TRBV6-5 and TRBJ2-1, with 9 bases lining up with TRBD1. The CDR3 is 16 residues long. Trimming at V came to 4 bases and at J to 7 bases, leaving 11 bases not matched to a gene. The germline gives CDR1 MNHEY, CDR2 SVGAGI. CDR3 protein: CASSSNRGRGKNEQFF. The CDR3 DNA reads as TGTGCCAGCAGTTCGAACAGGGGGCGCGGAAAAAATGAGCAGTTCTTC.

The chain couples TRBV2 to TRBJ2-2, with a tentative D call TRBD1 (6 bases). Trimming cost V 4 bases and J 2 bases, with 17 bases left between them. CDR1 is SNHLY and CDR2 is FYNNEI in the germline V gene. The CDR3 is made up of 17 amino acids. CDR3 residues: CASSAPQDRRNTGELFF. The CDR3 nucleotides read TGTGCCAGCAGTGCCCCCCAGGACAGACGAAACACCGGGGAGCTGTTTTTT.

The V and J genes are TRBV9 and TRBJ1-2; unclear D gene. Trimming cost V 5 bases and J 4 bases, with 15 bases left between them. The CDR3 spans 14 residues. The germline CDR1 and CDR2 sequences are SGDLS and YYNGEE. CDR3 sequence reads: CASSVLEGTYGYTF. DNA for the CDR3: TGTGCCAGCAGTGTTTTGGAGGGTACCTATGGCTACACCTTC.

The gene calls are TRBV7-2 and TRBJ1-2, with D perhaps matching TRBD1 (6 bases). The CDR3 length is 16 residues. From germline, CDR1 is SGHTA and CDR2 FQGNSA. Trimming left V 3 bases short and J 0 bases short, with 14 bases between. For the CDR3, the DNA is TGTGCCAGCAGCTTCCAGGGGTCATTAGCTAACTATGGCTACACCTTC. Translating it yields CASSFQGSLANYGYTF.

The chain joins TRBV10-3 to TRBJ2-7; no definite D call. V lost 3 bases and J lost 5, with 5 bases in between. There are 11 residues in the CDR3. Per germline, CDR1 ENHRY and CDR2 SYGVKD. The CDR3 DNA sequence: TGTGCCATCAGTGACACTAACGAGCAGTACTTC. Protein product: CAISDTNEQYF.

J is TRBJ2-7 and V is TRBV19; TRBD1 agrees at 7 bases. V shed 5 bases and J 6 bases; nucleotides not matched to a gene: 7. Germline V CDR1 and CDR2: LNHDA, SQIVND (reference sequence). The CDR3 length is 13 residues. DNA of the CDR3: TGTGCCAGTAGTTACCAGGGGGTAGGCGAGCAGTACTTC. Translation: CASSYQGVGEQYF.

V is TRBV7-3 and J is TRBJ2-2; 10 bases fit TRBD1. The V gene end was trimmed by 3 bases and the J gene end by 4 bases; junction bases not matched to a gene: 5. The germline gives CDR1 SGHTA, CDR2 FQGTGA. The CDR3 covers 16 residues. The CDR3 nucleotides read TGTGCCAGCAGCTTCTTAGGACAGGGGGGCACCGGGGAGCTGTTTTTT. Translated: CASSFLGQGGTGELFF.

CDR3: CASSLLGQQETQYF. The CDR3 bases are TGTGCCAGCAGCCTCCTAGGACAGCAAGAGACCCAGTACTTC. V gene TRBV7-2 combines with J gene TRBJ2-5; D possibly corresponds to TRBD1 (6 bases). V was trimmed by 5 bases and J by 2 bases, leaving 12 bases between them. This CDR3 has 14 amino acids. Germline values: CDR1 SGHTA, CDR2 FQGNSA.

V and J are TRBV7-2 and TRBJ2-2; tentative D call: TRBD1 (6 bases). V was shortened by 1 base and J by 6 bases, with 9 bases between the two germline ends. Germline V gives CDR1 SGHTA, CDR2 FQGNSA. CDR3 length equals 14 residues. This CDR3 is CASSLDRVSGELFF. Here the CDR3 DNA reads TGTGCCAGCAGCTTAGACAGGGTTTCCGGGGAGCTGTTTTTT.

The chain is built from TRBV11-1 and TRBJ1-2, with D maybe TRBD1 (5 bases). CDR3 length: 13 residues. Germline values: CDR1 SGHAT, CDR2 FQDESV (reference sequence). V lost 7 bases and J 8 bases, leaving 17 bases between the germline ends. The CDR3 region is CASTKTSEGGYTF. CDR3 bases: TGTGCCAGCACCAAAACGTCGGAGGGGGGCTACACCTTC. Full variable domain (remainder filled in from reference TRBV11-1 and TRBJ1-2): EAEVAQSPRYKITEKSQAVAFWCDPISGHATLYWYRQILGQGPELLVQFQDESVVDDSQLPKDRFSAERLKGVDSTLKIQPAELGDSAMYLCASTKTSEGGYTFGSGTRLTVV.

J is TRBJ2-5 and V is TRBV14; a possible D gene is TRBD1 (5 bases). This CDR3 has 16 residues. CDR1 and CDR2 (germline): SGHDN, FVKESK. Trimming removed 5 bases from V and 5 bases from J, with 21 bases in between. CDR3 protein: CASSGQGFISNETQYF. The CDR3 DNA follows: TGTGCCAGCAGCGGGCAGGGATTTATTTCGAACGAGACCCAGTACTTC.

CDR3 sequence reads: CAISERGIVHQPQHF. CDR3 bases: TGTGCCATCAGTGAGAGGGGAATAGTTCATCAGCCCCAGCATTTT. This rearrangement joins TRBV10-3 to TRBJ1-5; D perhaps matches TRBD1 (5 bases). Germline loops: CDR1 ENHRY, CDR2 SYGVKD. The CDR3 length is 15 residues. The germline V and J ends were trimmed by 2 bases and 5 bases, with 13 bases remaining between them.